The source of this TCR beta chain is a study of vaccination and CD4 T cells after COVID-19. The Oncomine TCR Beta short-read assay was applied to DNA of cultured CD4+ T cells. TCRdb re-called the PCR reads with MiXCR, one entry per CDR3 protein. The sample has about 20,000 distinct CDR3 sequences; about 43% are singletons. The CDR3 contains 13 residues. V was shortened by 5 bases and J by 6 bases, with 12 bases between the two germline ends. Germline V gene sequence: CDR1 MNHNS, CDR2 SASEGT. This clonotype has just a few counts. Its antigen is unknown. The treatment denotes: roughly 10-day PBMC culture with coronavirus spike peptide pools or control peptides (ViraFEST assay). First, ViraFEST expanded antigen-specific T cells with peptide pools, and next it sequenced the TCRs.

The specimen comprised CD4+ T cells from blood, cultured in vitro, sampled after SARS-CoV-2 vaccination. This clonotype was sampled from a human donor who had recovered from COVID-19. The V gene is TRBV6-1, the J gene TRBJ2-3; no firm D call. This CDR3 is CASSPLRRDTQYF. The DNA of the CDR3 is TGTGCCAGCAGTCCTTTGCGTCGCGATACGCAGTATTTT.